These 14 T cell receptor beta chains share one sample of origin, sequenced in a study of molecular identifiers for immune sequencing clone quantification. TCRdb re-called the PCR reads through MiXCR, storing one row per CDR3 protein. The sample yields roughly 86,000 distinct CDR3 sequences, around a fifth seen once. What was sequenced was naive CD8+ T cells from blood, with Jurkat cell RNA spiked in. Described subset: FACS-sorted CD8+CD4-CCR7+CD45RA+ naive T cells. The receptor source for this set is a human donor in good health. Some libraries in this study had Jurkat cell RNA spiked in.

This clonotype occurred many times. The genes are TRBV3-1 and TRBJ2-5, with D possibly TRBD1 on 5 matching bases. The CDR3 totals 14 residues. Germline lookup yields CDR1 LGHDT and CDR2 YNNKEL (reference sequence). Trimming shortened V by 4 bases and J by 1 base, and 10 bases separated the two germline ends. This CDR3 reads CASSPLTVQETQYF. The CDR3 region has the DNA TGTGCCAGCAGCCCGTTGACAGTCCAAGAGACCCAGTACTTC.

The chain joins TRBV29-1 to TRBJ1-3; TRBD1 matches at 11 bases. The CDR3 covers 14 residues. CDR1 is SQVTM and CDR2 is ANQGSEA in the germline V gene. Unmatched junction bases numbered 8, after V lost 5 bases and J lost 8 bases. The CDR3 reads CSVSRDRGEDTIYF. The DNA of the CDR3 is TGCAGCGTTAGCCGGGACAGGGGGGAGGACACCATATATTTT.

Many counts were recorded for this clonotype. The CDR3 DNA is TGTGCCAGCAGCTTAGCCTCGGCAATAGCGACAGGGAACTACGAGCAGTACTTC. Its translation is CASSLASAIATGNYEQYF. The V and J genes are TRBV7-6 and TRBJ2-7; 7 bases match TRBD1. Germline V gives CDR1 SGHVS, CDR2 FNYEAQ. V trimming: 0 bases; J trimming: 3 bases; junction bases outside the gene matches: 14. The length of the CDR3 is 18 residues.

In its sample, this clonotype was seen many times. The chain uses TRBV12-3 or TRBV12-4 and TRBJ2-7, with D maybe TRBD2 (7 bases). The CDR3 sequence is 14 residues long. V was cut by 5 bases and J by 1 base, with 12 bases left in between. CDR3 sequence (DNA): TGTGCCAGCAGTACAGGGAGGGCTTCCTACGAGCAGTACTTC. It yields the protein CASSTGRASYEQYF.

At least ten counts were recorded for this clonotype. The V and J genes are TRBV5-6 and TRBJ1-6; D not resolved. V gave up 4 bases and J gave up 0 bases, with 11 bases separating them. The CDR3 length is 16 residues. Per germline, CDR1 SGHDT and CDR2 YYEEEE. The DNA for the CDR3 is TGTGCCAGCAGCCTGGGTCGGAGCTCCTATAATTCACCCCTCCACTTT. Protein: CASSLGRSSYNSPLHF.

There are many counts of this clonotype. An end of the junction differs from the germline gene, which may be a read error. The chain uses TRBV7-9 and TRBJ2-3; D ambiguous. In germline, CDR1 is SEHNR, CDR2 FQNEAQ (reference sequence). This CDR3 has 12 residues. The CDR3 loop reads CVLTGLTDTQYF. CDR3 DNA sequence: TGCGTCCTGACGGGCCTCACAGATACGCAGTATTTT.

This clonotype came up many times. The chain is built from TRBV19 and TRBJ2-1, with a tentative D call TRBD1 (6 bases). Deletions cut 5 bases from V and 2 bases from J, with 13 bases between. The germline CDR1 and CDR2 sequences are LNHDA and SQIVND (reference sequence). The CDR3 runs 15 residues. The CDR3 nucleotides are TGTGCCAGTAGTTCCCGGACAGAAACCTACAATGAGCAGTTCTTC. Translation gives CASSSRTETYNEQFF.

Ten or more counts support this clonotype. V usage is TRBV6-2 or TRBV6-3 and J usage is TRBJ1-1; the D is unclear. The ends were cut back, 4 bases at V and 3 bases at J, with 12 bases in the middle. CDR1 and CDR2 (germline): MNHEY, SVGEGT. The CDR3 contains 14 residues. CDR3 sequence reads: CASSFTLLDTEAFF. In DNA form, the CDR3 reads TGTGCCAGCAGTTTTACCCTCTTGGACACTGAAGCTTTCTTT.

This clonotype was seen at least ten times. The rearrangement joins TRBV9 to TRBJ2-2, with TRBD2 as a possible D gene (5 bases). This CDR3 has 16 residues. Germline V gives CDR1 SGDLS, CDR2 YYNGEE. Trimming removed 0 bases from V and 0 bases from J, with 9 bases in between. CDR3 nucleotides: TGTGCCAGCAGCGTAGAAGGAGGACCGAACACCGGGGAGCTGTTTTTT. It codes for CASSVEGGPNTGELFF.

This clonotype was observed at least ten times. J is TRBJ1-2 and V is TRBV20-1, with D unclear. Germline V gene lookup returns CDR1 DFQATT and CDR2 SNEGSKA (reference sequence). With 1 base removed from V and 8 bases from J, the gap between germline ends came to 8 bases. This CDR3 spans 11 amino acids. The CDR3 DNA reads as TGCAGTGCTAGAGTTTTGGAGGGCTACACCTTC. Translating it yields CSARVLEGYTF.

Comments on this clonotype: With a much larger clone just one base away, this may be a read error. This chain links TRBV2 with TRBJ2-4; possible D gene TRBD1, 6 bases. This CDR3 region has 16 residues. In germline, CDR1 is SNHLY, CDR2 FYNNEI. The ends were cut back, 6 bases at V and 0 bases at J, with 15 bases in the middle. The CDR3 protein is CASREQGPLAKNIQYF. The CDR3 coding sequence is TGTGCCAGCAGGGAACAGGGCCCACTAGCCAAAAACATTCAGTACTTC.

About this clonotype: Just one base apart from a much larger clone, this may be a read error. The rearrangement joins TRBV9 to TRBJ2-1; D is undetermined. This CDR3 contains 13 residues. Per germline, CDR1 SGDLS and CDR2 YYNGEE. Trimming removed 4 bases at V and 10 bases at J, with 15 bases between. In DNA, the CDR3 is TGTGCCAGCAGCCCCCCCCTCGCAGGAGAGCAGTTCTTC. Its protein product is CASSPPLAGEQFF.

Worth noting for this clonotype: One end of the junction fails to match germline, which may point to a read error. The CDR3 DNA reads TGTGCCGGCAGCTTAGCCGGGACTAGTGTCGGTGAGCAGTTCTTC. Translating gives CAGSLAGTSVGEQFF. V usage is TRBV7-6 and J usage is TRBJ2-1, with 8 nucleotides matching TRBD2. The germline gives CDR1 SGHVS, CDR2 FNYEAQ. The CDR3 has 15 amino acids.

At least ten counts were recorded for this clonotype. The DNA of the CDR3 is TGCGCCAGCAGGATCGGCGAGGGAGGGATGGAAGAGACCCAGTACTTC. Protein product: CASRIGEGGMEETQYF. This chain uses TRBV5-1 with TRBJ2-5, with 7 bases identical to TRBD2. Germline lookup yields CDR1 SGHRS and CDR2 YFSETQ. J gave up 3 bases and V 5 bases, and 13 bases lay outside the gene matches. CDR3 length: 16 residues. The whole variable domain, filled in from reference TRBV5-1 and TRBJ2-5, reads KAGVTQTPRYLIKTRGQQVTLSCSPISGHRSVSWYQQTPGQGLQFLFEYFSETQRNKGNFPGRFSGRQFSNSRSEMNVSTLELGDSALYLCASRIGEGGMEETQYFGPGTRLLVL.